This note documents a single T cell receptor beta chain sequence. The source of the sample is a study of OX40 agonist ivuxolimab in advanced cancers. Using immunoSEQ multiplex PCR, the repertoire was profiled, and TCRdb retains in-frame clones only, with some absent. The data contain about 50,000 clones, roughly 87% of them singletons. The V gene lost 0 bases and the J gene lost 3 bases, with 6 bases spanning the gap. Germline V gene data show CDR1 as SGHRS and CDR2 as YFSETQ. The CDR3 consists of 13 residues. The chain is built from TRBV5-1 and TRBJ1-1, with D possibly matching TRBD1 (5 bases). The clonotype was recovered from an adult with an advanced solid tumor such as melanoma, head and neck, liver or kidney cancer. Sequencing used CD4+ or CD8+ T cells sorted from blood, obtained in a trial of the OX40 agonist ivuxolimab. CDR3 sequence: CASSLGGDTEAFF. CDR3 DNA sequence: TGCGCCAGCAGCTTGGGAGGGGACACTGAAGCTTTCTTT.